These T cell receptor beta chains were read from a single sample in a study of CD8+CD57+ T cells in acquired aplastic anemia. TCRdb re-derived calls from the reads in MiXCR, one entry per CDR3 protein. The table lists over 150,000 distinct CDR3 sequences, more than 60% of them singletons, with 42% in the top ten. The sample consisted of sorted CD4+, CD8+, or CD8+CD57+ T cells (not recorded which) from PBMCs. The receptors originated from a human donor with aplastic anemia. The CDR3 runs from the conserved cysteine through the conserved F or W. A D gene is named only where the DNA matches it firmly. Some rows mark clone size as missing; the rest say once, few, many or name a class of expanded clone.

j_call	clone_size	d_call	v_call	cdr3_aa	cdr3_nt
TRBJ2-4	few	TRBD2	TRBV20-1	CSAREGLVNIQYF	TGCAGTGCTAGAGAAGGACTAGTTAACATTCAGTACTTC
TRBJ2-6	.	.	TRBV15	CATSRDRLGAGANVLTF	TGTGCCACCAGCAGAGATAGATTGGGGGCAGGGGCCAACGTCCTGACTTTC
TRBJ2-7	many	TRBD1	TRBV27	CASSPGYRGYEQYF	TGTGCCAGCAGCCCGGGATACAGGGGTTACGAGCAGTACTTC
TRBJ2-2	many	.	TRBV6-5	CASSYSRVPGELFF	TGTGCCAGCAGTTACTCCAGGGTGCCCGGGGAGCTGTTTTTT
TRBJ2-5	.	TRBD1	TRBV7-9	CASSAAGQGRETQYF	TGTGCCAGCAGCGCGGCCGGACAGGGGAGAGAGACCCAGTACTTC
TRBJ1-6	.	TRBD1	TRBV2	CASEGQANNNSPLHF	TGTGCCAGCGAAGGACAGGCGAACAATAATTCACCCCTCCACTTT
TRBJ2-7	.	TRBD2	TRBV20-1	CSARDQTSGSMTSEQYF	TGCAGTGCTAGAGATCAGACTAGCGGGAGTATGACGTCCGAGCAGTACTTC
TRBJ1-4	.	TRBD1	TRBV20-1	CSARTPGQVNEKLFF	TGCAGTGCTAGGACACCGGGACAGGTTAATGAAAAACTGTTTTTT
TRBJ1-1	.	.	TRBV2	CASGELPNTEAFF	TGTGCCAGCGGTGAGCTGCCGAACACTGAAGCTTTCTTT
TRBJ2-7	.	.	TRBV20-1	CSARVLASSSYEQYF	TGCAGTGCTAGAGTCCTAGCGTCTAGCTCCTACGAGCAGTACTTC
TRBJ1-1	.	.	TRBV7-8	CASLKNTEAFF	TGTGCCAGCTTGAAGAACACTGAAGCTTTCTTT
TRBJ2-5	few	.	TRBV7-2	CASSPGGHETQYF	TGTGCCAGCAGCCCCGGGGGGCACGAGACCCAGTACTTC
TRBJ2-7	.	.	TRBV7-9	CASSLSGGAYEQYF	TGTGCCAGCAGCTTATCAGGGGGGGCATACGAGCAGTACTTC
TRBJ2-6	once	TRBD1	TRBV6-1	CASSAGPTGLTF	TGTGCCAGCAGTGCAGGGCCGACAGGGCTGACTTTC
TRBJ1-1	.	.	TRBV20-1	CSARDLGEAFF	TGCAGTGCTAGAGATCTCGGTGAAGCTTTCTTT
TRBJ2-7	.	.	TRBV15	CATSRAPTSWVYEQYF	TGTGCCACCAGCAGAGCTCCCACTAGCTGGGTCTACGAGCAGTACTTC
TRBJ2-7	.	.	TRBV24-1	CATSDFVHGDEQYF	TGTGCCACCAGTGATTTCGTCCACGGGGACGAGCAGTACTTC
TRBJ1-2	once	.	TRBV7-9	CASSVQTGTRYGYTF	TGTGCCAGCAGCGTGCAAACCGGGACACGCTATGGCTACACCTTC
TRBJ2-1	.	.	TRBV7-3	CASSPTSLTYNEQFF	TGTGCCAGCAGCCCAACTAGCCTAACCTACAATGAGCAGTTCTTC
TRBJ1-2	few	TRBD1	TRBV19	CASSTDRSNYGYTF	TGTGCCAGTAGCACGGACAGGTCTAACTATGGCTACACCTTC
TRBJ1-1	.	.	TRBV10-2	CASGLAGTEAFF	TGCGCCAGCGGACTAGCGGGGACTGAAGCTTTCTTT
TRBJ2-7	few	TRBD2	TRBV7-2	CASSRTSGGYEQYF	TGTGCCAGCAGCCGGACTAGCGGGGGCTACGAGCAGTACTTC
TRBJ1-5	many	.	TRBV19	CASSPPTVSNQPQHF	TGTGCCAGTAGCCCCCCGACAGTTAGCAATCAGCCCCAGCATTTT
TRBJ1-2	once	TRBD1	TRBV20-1	CSATSRTGNGYTF	TGCAGTGCGACCAGTCGGACAGGGAATGGCTACACCTTC
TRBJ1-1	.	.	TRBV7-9	CASSPLPPLDAFF	TGTGCCAGCAGCCCGCTTCCCCCCCTTGACGCTTTCTTT
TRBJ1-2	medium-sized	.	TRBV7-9	CAIGWGIDGYTF	TGTGCCATTGGGTGGGGTATCGATGGCTACACCTTC
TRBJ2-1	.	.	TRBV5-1	CASSLATGSEQFF	TGCGCCAGCAGCTTAGCGACAGGTAGCGAGCAGTTCTTC